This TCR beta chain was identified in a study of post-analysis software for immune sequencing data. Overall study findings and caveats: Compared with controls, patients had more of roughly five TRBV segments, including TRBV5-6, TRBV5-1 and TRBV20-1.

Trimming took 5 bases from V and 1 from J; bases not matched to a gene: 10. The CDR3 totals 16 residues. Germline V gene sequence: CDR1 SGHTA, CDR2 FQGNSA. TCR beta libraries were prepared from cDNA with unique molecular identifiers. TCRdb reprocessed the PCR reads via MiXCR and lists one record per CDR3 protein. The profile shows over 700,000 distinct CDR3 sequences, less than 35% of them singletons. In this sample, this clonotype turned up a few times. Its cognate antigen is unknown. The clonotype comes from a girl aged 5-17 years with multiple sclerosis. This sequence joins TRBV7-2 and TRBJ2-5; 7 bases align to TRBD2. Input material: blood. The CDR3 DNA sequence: TGTGCCAGCAGCCCCCTTGGTAGCGGGTTCCAAGAGACCCAGTACTTC. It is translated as CASSPLGSGFQETQYF.